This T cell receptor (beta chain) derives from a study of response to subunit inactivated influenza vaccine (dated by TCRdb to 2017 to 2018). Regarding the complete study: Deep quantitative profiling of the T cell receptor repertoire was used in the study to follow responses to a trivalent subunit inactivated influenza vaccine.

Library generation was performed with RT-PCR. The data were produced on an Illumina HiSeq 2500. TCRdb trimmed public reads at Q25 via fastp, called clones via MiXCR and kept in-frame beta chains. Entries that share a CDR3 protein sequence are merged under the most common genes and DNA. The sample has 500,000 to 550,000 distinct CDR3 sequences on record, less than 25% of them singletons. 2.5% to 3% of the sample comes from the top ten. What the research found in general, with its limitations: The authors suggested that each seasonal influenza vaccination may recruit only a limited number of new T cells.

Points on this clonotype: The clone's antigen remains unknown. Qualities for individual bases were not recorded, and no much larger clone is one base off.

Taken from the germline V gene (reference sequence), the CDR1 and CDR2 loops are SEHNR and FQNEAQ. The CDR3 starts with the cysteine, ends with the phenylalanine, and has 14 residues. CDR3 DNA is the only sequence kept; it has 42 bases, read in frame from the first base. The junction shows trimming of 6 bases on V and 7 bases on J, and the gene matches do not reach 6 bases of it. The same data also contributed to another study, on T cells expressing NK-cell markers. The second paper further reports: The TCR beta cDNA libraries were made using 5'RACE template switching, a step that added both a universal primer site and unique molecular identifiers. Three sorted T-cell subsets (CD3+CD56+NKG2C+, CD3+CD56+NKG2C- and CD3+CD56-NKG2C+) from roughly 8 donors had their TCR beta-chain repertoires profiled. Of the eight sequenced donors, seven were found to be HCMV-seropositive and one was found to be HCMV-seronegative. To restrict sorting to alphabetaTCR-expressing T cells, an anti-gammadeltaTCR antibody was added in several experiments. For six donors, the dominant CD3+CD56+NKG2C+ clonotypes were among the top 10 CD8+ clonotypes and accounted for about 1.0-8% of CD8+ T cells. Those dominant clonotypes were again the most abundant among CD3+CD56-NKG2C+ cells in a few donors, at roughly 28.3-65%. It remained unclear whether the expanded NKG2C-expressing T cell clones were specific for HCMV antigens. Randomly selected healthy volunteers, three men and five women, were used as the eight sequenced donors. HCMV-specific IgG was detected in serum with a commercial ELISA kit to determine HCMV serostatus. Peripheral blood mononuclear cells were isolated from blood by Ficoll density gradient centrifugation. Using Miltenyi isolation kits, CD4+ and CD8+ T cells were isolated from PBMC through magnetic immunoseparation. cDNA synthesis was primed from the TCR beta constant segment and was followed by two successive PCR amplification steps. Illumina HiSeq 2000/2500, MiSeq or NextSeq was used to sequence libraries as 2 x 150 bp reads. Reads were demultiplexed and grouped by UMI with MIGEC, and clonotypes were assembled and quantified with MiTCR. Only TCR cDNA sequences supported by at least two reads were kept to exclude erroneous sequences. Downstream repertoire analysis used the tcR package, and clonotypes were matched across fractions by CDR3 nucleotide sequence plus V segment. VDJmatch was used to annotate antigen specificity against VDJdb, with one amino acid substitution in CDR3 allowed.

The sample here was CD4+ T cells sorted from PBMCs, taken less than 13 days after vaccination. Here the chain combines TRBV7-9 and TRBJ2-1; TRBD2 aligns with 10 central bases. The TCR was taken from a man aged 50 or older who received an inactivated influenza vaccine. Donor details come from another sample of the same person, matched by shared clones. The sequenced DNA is TGTGCCAGCAGTGGTACTAGCGGGATGAATGAGCAGTTCTTC. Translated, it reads CASSGTSGMNEQFF.